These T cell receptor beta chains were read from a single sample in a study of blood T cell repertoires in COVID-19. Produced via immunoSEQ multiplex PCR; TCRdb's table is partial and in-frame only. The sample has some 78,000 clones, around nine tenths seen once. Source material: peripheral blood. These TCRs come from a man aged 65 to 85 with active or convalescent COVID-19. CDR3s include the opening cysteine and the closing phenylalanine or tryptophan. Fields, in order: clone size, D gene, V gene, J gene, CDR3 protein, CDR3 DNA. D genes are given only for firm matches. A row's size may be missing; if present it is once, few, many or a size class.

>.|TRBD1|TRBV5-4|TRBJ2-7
CASSPGGQGGEQYF
TGTGCCAGCAGCCCCGGCGGACAGGGCGGAGAGCAGTACTTC
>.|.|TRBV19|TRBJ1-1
CASSIDLGRVNTEAFF
TGTGCCAGTAGTATAGATCTCGGCAGGGTGAACACTGAAGCTTTCTTT
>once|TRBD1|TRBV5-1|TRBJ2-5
CASSQQGAETQYF
TGCGCCAGCAGCCAGCAGGGGGCAGAGACCCAGTACTTC
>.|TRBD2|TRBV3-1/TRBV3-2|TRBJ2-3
CASSQGAGGRTDTQYF
TGTGCCAGCAGCCAAGGAGCGGGGGGCCGCACAGATACGCAGTATTTT
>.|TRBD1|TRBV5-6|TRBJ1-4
CASSLSSRDRDEKLFF
TGTGCCAGCAGCTTAAGTTCTCGGGACAGGGATGAAAAACTGTTTTTT
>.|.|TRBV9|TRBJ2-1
CASSVGKGGIYNEQFF
TGTGCCAGCAGCGTAGGGAAAGGGGGTATCTACAATGAGCAGTTCTTC
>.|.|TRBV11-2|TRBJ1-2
CATPRGMGYTF
TGTGCCACCCCCCGAGGCATGGGCTACACCTTC
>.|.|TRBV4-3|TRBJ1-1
CASSQEGFGGDGTEAFF
TGCGCCAGCAGCCAAGAGGGCTTTGGAGGAGATGGCACTGAAGCTTTCTTT
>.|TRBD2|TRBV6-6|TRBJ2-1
CASIQGGTTYNEQFF
TGTGCCAGCATCCAAGGCGGGACTACGTACAATGAGCAGTTCTTC
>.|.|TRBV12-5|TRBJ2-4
CASASGGENIQYF
TGTGCTAGTGCCTCGGGCGGGGAAAACATTCAGTACTTC
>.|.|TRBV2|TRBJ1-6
CASSLAGNSPLHF
TGTGCCAGCAGTTTAGCAGGGAATTCACCCCTCCACTTT
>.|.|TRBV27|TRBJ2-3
CASSSWEGTDTQYF
TGTGCCAGCAGCTCTTGGGAGGGCACAGATACGCAGTATTTT
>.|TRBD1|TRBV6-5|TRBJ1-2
CATYRQGYGYTF
TGTGCCACGTATAGACAGGGATATGGCTACACCTTC
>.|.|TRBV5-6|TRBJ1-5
CASSIQATALTQPQHF
TGTGCCAGCAGCATACAAGCGACGGCACTGACTCAGCCCCAGCATTTT
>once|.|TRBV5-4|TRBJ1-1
CASRIQENTEAFF
TGTGCCAGCAGGATACAGGAGAACACTGAAGCTTTCTTT
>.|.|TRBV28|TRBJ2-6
CAILDRGFGANVLTF
TGTGCCATCCTTGATCGGGGATTCGGGGCCAACGTCCTGACTTTC
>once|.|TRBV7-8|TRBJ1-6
CASSLGGYNSPLHF
TGTGCCAGCAGCTTGGGGGGGTATAATTCACCCCTCCACTTT
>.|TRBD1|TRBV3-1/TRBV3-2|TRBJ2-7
CASSETGGGDEQYF
TGTGCCAGCAGCGAGACAGGGGGCGGCGACGAGCAGTACTTC
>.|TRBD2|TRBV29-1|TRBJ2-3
CSAQTSGGRTDTQYF
TGCAGCGCTCAGACTAGCGGGGGCCGCACAGATACGCAGTATTTT
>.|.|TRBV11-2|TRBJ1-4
CASSSQGRNPSRDF
TGTGCCAGCAGCTCCCAGGGCCGTAATCCGAGCCGAGATTTT
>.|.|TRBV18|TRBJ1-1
CASSPNEYTEAFF
TGTGCCAGCTCACCAAATGAGTACACTGAAGCTTTCTTT
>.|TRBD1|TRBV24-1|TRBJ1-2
CATSDHGTGAPYGYTF
TGTGCCACCAGTGATCACGGGACAGGGGCCCCCTATGGCTACACCTTC
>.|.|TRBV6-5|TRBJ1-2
CASTDRGVPEGYTF
TGTGCCAGTACGGACAGAGGGGTCCCAGAGGGCTACACCTTC
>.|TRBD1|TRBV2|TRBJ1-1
CASSEPTGFGTEAFF
TGTGCCAGCAGTGAACCGACAGGGTTCGGCACTGAAGCTTTCTTT
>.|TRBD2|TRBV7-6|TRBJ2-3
CASSLGTSGGADTQYF
TGTGCCAGCAGCTTAGGAACTAGCGGGGGCGCAGATACGCAGTATTTT
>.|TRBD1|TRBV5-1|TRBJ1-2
CASSSTGGVLGYTF
TGCGCCAGCAGCTCAACAGGGGGAGTTTTAGGCTACACCTTC